The text below deals with one T cell receptor (beta chain). Its antigen specificity is not known. Within one base of it there is no much larger clone, and no base qualities were kept. V loses 5 bases at its end and J loses 0 bases; junction bases beyond the gene matches: 6. Counted from cysteine to phenylalanine, this CDR3 has 15 amino acids. The retained sequence is limited to the CDR3, 45 bases, with the frame set at the first base. According to the germline V gene, CDR1 reads SGHTA and CDR2 reads FQGNSA. This sample stems from a study of lymphopenia after photon versus proton radiotherapy (dated by TCRdb to the late 2010s). Regarding the research as a whole: The immunological effects of photon versus proton radiation therapy were compared in patients with gastrointestinal tumors who developed high-grade lymphopenia. The roughly 18 patients in the cohort had gastrointestinal tumors, were treated with either photon or proton therapy, and subsequently developed lymphopenia. The goal of the study was to describe how the two radiation modalities differ in their effects on the immune system. Study-level results and caveats: The authors looked at the survival association only in patients who died, and they framed better survival with proton therapy as a possibility rather than a demonstrated result. Relative stability during treatment was observed in proton-treated patients, whereas loss of naive T cells and TCR diversity and gain of effector/memory populations were observed in photon-treated patients. Among patients across the cohort who died, overall survival time showed an inverse correlation with a larger post-nadir drop in TCR diversity. After the lymphocyte count nadir, repertoires from photon-treated patients showed oligoclonal expansion, particularly of CD8+ Temra cells, and this expansion drove the decline in diversity.

Receptor amplification or capture employed the immunoSEQ multiplex PCR assay. Deep sequencing of rearranged TCR beta loci, alongside multiparametric flow cytometry, was used to profile T cell repertoires. TCRdb holds this immuneACCESS table with in-frame rearrangements only. Some clones are missing; in checked studies, unresolved V genes explain under half, and the rest has no known cause. The sample has about 39,000 clones on record, 80% to 95% of them singletons. Over 12% of the sample rests with the top ten. Rearrangement joined TRBV7-2 to TRBJ2-7; 8 junctional bases match TRBD1. The receptor was isolated from a man in his fifties or sixties with cholangiocarcinoma. Sequenced here: peripheral blood, sampled from a patient treated with photon-based radiotherapy. The CDR3 corresponds to CASSRGQETSYEQYF. Here is the DNA: TGTGCCAGCAGCCGGGGACAGGAGACCTCCTACGAGCAGTACTTC.